This T cell receptor beta chain was found in a study of T cells in localized non-small cell lung cancer. Broader study findings: When the top 100 tumor clones were examined, a median 57 of them also appeared in the adjacent lung, which was paired and uninvolved. Longer overall survival was linked to higher blood T cell density. Clonality peaked in uninvolved adjacent lung rather than tumor.

V was clipped by 5 bases and J by 2 bases, with 13 bases between them. The germline CDR1 and CDR2 sequences are SEHNR and FQNEAQ (reference sequence). This CDR3 comprises 14 residues. For this clone: Its target is unknown.

The protocol was immunoSEQ multiplex PCR, while the TCRdb copy is restricted to in-frame clones and leaves out a portion. The sample has 20,000 to 30,000 clones, approximately 86% seen once. This TCR was recovered from a female donor older than 55 with stage I lung adenocarcinoma. This specimen consisted of peripheral blood, obtained before any cancer treatment. The gene calls are TRBV7-9 and TRBJ2-7, with D unresolved. The CDR3: CASSATDSTYEQYF. In DNA, the CDR3 is TGTGCCAGCAGCGCGACGGATAGTACCTACGAGCAGTACTTC.